Below are 18 T cell receptor beta chains sequenced from a single sample in a study of blood T cell repertoires in COVID-19. Profiling relied on immunoSEQ multiplex PCR, and the TCRdb table lists in-frame clones only, not all of them. The sample shows 50,000 to 60,000 clones, roughly 91% of them seen only once. Material for sequencing was peripheral blood. These receptors were obtained from a human donor in a cohort sampled during active COVID-19.

The rearrangement joins TRBV7-3 to TRBJ1-1; D gene unclear. CDR3 length: 13 residues. Germline CDR1 reads SGHTA; CDR2 reads FQGTGA. Trimming removed 2 bases at V and 1 base at J, with 5 bases between. Written as DNA, the CDR3 is TGTGCCAGCAGCTTAGTAGAGAACACTGAAGCTTTCTTT. Encoded protein: CASSLVENTEAFF.

V gene TRBV7-2 combines with J gene TRBJ1-4; 7 nucleotides align to TRBD1. This CDR3 is 15 amino acids long. Germline lookup yields CDR1 SGHTA and CDR2 FQGNSA. Trimming took 5 bases from V and 6 from J; bases not matched to a gene: 9. The CDR3 nucleotides read TGTGCCAGCAGCACCCAGACAGGGACGTATGAAAAACTGTTTTTT. Its translation is CASSTQTGTYEKLFF.

Within the sample, this clone is medium-sized. This chain connects TRBV5-6 to TRBJ1-4; D gene ambiguous. Trimming pared 2 bases from V and 4 bases from J, leaving 9 bases between. The CDR3 runs 14 residues. CDR1 and CDR2 (germline): SGHDT, YYEEEE. The CDR3 here is CASSFGGINEKLFF. CDR3 DNA: TGTGCCAGCAGCTTTGGAGGGATTAATGAAAAACTGTTTTTT.

V usage is TRBV7-2 and J usage is TRBJ1-1; 7 bases match TRBD1. V trimming: 2 bases; J trimming: 10 bases; junction bases outside the gene matches: 7. Germline V lookup: CDR1 SGHTA, CDR2 FQGNSA. This CDR3 has 13 amino acids. The CDR3 coding sequence is TGTGCCAGCAGCTTAAGGCAACAGGGGACAGCTTTCTTT. Protein product: CASSLRQQGTAFF.

The J gene is TRBJ1-6, the V gene TRBV6-6; 9 nucleotides line up with TRBD1. Germline V gene data show CDR1 as MNHNY and CDR2 as SVGAGI (reference sequence). The CDR3 contains 15 residues. Trimming took 8 bases from V and 6 from J; bases not matched to a gene: 8. This CDR3 reads CASVGTGLLNSPLHF. CDR3 nucleotides: TGTGCCAGCGTCGGGACAGGGCTACTTAATTCACCCCTCCACTTT.

As DNA, the CDR3 is TGTGCCAGCAGCTCAACTAGCGGGAGTTGGGAGACCCAGTACTTC. Amino acids: CASSSTSGSWETQYF. This sequence joins TRBV7-3 and TRBJ2-5; TRBD2 matches 11 bases. Germline V gives CDR1 SGHTA, CDR2 FQGTGA. J was trimmed by 5 bases and V by 4 bases; bases with no gene match: 6. This CDR3 is 15 amino acids long.

The chain couples TRBV6-5 to TRBJ2-1; TRBD2 matches at 13 bases. Germline CDR1 reads MNHEY; CDR2 reads SVGAGI. Trimming at V came to 4 bases and at J to 15 bases, leaving 12 bases not matched to a gene. The CDR3 is made up of 15 amino acids. Written as DNA, the CDR3 is TGTGCCAGCAGTTCGGGAGGGACTAGCGGGGAGAAAATGTTCTTC. It encodes CASSSGGTSGEKMFF.

This chain connects TRBV18 to TRBJ1-6, with TRBD1 as a possible D gene (6 bases). The CDR3 consists of 19 residues. The V and J ends lost 3 bases and 1 base respectively, with 19 bases between them. CDR1 and CDR2 from the germline V gene are KGHSH and LQKENI. In DNA, the CDR3 is TGTGCCAGCTCACCGTGGGGGCAAGGAAGTGAATCCTATAATTCACCCCTCCACTTT. Amino acids: CASSPWGQGSESYNSPLHF.

The chain couples TRBV30 to TRBJ2-7, with 9 bases lining up with TRBD1. The CDR3 length is 13 residues. Trimming removed 4 bases from V and 3 bases from J; junction bases left unmatched: 4. Looked up from germline, CDR1 is GTSNPN and CDR2 is SVGIG (reference sequence). The chain's CDR3 is CAWTTGGGYEQYF. The DNA for the CDR3 is TGTGCCTGGACTACAGGGGGCGGCTACGAGCAGTACTTC. Full variable domain (rest looked up from reference TRBV30 and TRBJ2-7): SQTIHQWPATLVQPVGSPLSLECTVEGTSNPNLYWYRQAAGRGLQLLFYSVGIGQISSEVPQNLSASRPQDRQFILSSKKLLLSDSGFYLCAWTTGGGYEQYFGPGTRLTVT.

The V and J genes are TRBV7-9 and TRBJ2-5; D is possibly TRBD1 (5 bases). V dropped 0 bases and J dropped 5 bases, with 10 bases sitting between them. The CDR3 consists of 14 residues. Germline CDR1 SEHNR, CDR2 FQNEAQ (reference sequence). The CDR3 bases are TGTGCCAGCAGCTTAGCAGGGGTTGGTGAGACCCAGTACTTC. It codes for CASSLAGVGETQYF.

This clone was counted a single time. This chain uses TRBV30 with TRBJ2-3, with 8 bases lining up with TRBD2. The CDR3 runs 15 residues. The junction had 3 bases not matched to a gene; V was cut back by 0 bases and J by 1 base. The germline V gene encodes CDR1 GTSNPN and CDR2 SVGIG (reference sequence). CDR3 DNA: TGTGCCTGGAGTGTTGTAGCGGGGCGCACAGATACGCAGTATTTT. Protein: CAWSVVAGRTDTQYF.

The chain is built from TRBV5-5 and TRBJ1-3; TRBD1 matches at 10 bases. The V gene end was trimmed by 2 bases and the J gene end by 5 bases; junction bases not matched to a gene: 1. Germline loops: CDR1 SGHKS, CDR2 YYEKEE (reference sequence). The CDR3 is 14 amino acids. CDR3 in DNA: TGTGCCAGCAGCTTCGACAGGGGGCGAAACACCATATATTTT. Protein sequence: CASSFDRGRNTIYF. Together with reference TRBV5-5 and TRBJ1-3, the CDR3 gives the full variable domain: DAGVTQSPTHLIKTRGQQVTLRCSPISGHKSVSWYQQVLGQGPQFIFQYYEKEERGRGNFPDRFSARQFPNYSSELNVNALLLGDSALYLCASSFDRGRNTIYFGEGSWLTVV.

V is TRBV5-1 and J is TRBJ1-1; TRBD1 matches 10 bases. CDR1 SGHRS and CDR2 YFSETQ come from the germline V gene. The J segment lost 1 base and the V segment lost 3 bases, leaving 12 bases of the junction unmatched. CDR3 size: 18 residues. CDR3 coding DNA: TGCGCCAGCAGCTCCCCGGGACAGGGGACTACTACGAACACTGAAGCTTTCTTT. Translating it yields CASSSPGQGTTTNTEAFF.

The CDR3 protein is CASSNRGPHNEQFF. The CDR3 coding sequence is TGTGCCAGTAGTAACAGGGGGCCCCACAATGAGCAGTTCTTC. The J gene is TRBJ2-1, the V gene TRBV19, with 9 positions matching TRBD1. Losses at the gene ends were 4 bases for V and 5 bases for J; bases not matched to a gene: 3. Per germline, CDR1 LNHDA and CDR2 SQIVND (reference sequence). The CDR3 covers 14 residues.

The chain joins TRBV7-8 to TRBJ1-3; 10 nucleotides agree with TRBD1. Germline values: CDR1 SGHVS, CDR2 FQNEAQ. With V trimmed by 1 base and J by 0 bases, 3 bases remained unmatched. The CDR3 is 17 amino acids. The CDR3 sequence is CASSLGGTGASGNTIYF. DNA of the CDR3: TGTGCCAGCAGCTTAGGGGGGACAGGGGCCTCTGGAAACACCATATATTTT.

J is TRBJ2-1 and V is TRBV6-2 or TRBV6-3, with 13 bases aligning to TRBD2. This CDR3 contains 18 residues. CDR1 is MNHEY, CDR2 SVGEGT, per germline. With 6 bases clipped from V and 4 bases from J, the junction kept 12 bases outside the gene matches. CDR3 DNA sequence: TGTGCCAGCAGCCCCGGGACTAGCGGGGACCCCCTTTACAATGAGCAGTTCTTC. Translated, it gives CASSPGTSGDPLYNEQFF.

The chain carries TRBV7-6 and TRBJ2-3, with TRBD2 matching 7 bases. V was pared by 5 bases and J by 4 bases, with 6 bases of the junction left unmatched. Per the germline V gene, CDR1 is SGHVS and CDR2 is FNYEAQ. There are 14 residues in the CDR3. CDR3: CASSPRGSADTQYF. DNA for the CDR3: TGTGCCAGCAGCCCCCGCGGGAGCGCAGATACGCAGTATTTT. The full variable domain, its missing parts supplied by reference TRBV7-6 and TRBJ2-3, is GAGVSQSPRYKVTKRGQDVALRCDPISGHVSLYWYRQALGQGPEFLTYFNYEAQQDKSGLPNDRFSAERPEGSISTLTIQRTEQRDSAMYRCASSPRGSADTQYFGPGTRLTVL.

The chain joins TRBV5-1 to TRBJ2-7, with 8 bases matching TRBD1. The CDR3 runs to 15 residues. The ends lost 0 bases at V and 3 bases at J; junction bases unmatched: 5. Germline V gene data show CDR1 as SGHRS and CDR2 as YFSETQ. The CDR3 region is CASSLATGGYYEQYF. In DNA form, the CDR3 reads TGCGCCAGCAGCTTGGCCACAGGGGGGTACTACGAGCAGTACTTC. The full variable domain, in which reference TRBV5-1 and TRBJ2-7 provide the parts outside the CDR3, is KAGVTQTPRYLIKTRGQQVTLSCSPISGHRSVSWYQQTPGQGLQFLFEYFSETQRNKGNFPGRFSGRQFSNSRSEMNVSTLELGDSALYLCASSLATGGYYEQYFGPGTRLTVT.